This T cell receptor (beta chain) was recorded in a study of T cell responses to AZD1222 COVID-19 vaccine. CDR3 size: 17 residues. Germline V gene lookup returns CDR1 SGHNT and CDR2 YYREEE (reference sequence). Trimming removed 2 bases from V and 1 base from J, with 15 bases in between. Study results and limitations: There were vaccine-associated CD4 TCRs across spike, dominant at 160-218 and 743-854.

TCRdb keeps only in-frame clones here, not all; method: immunoSEQ multiplex PCR. Of about 140,000 clones listed, approximately 95% are singletons. Of note for this clone: Its antigen is currently unknown.

The TCR originated in an adult in good health. The input for sequencing was peripheral blood, taken on day 0 of MenACWY control vaccination. The chain joins TRBV5-4 to TRBJ2-2; tentative D call: TRBD2 (6 bases). This chain's CDR3 is CASSFLRDSVNTGELFF. As DNA, the CDR3 is TGTGCCAGCAGCTTCTTACGGGACTCTGTGAACACCGGGGAGCTGTTTTTT.